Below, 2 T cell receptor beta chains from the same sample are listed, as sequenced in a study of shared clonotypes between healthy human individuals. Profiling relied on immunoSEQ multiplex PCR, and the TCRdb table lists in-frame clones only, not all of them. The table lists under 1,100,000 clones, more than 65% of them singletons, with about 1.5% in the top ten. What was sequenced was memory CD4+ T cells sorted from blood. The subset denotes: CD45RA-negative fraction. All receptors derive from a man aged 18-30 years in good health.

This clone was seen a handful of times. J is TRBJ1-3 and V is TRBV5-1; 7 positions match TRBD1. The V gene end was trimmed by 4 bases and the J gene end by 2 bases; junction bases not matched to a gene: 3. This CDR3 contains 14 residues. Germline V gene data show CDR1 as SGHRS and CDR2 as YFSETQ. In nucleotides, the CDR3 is TGCGCCAGCAGCCCCGACAGGGCTGGAAACACCATATATTTT. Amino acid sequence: CASSPDRAGNTIYF.

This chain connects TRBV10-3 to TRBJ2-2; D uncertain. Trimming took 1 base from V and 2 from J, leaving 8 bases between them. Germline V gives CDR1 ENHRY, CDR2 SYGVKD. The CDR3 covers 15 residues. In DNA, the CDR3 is TGTGCCATCAGTGAGTTTCTTCTCAACACCGGGGAGCTGTTTTTT. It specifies CAISEFLLNTGELFF.